These 25 T cell receptor beta chains came from one sample sequenced in a study of blood T cell repertoires in COVID-19. Data came from immunoSEQ multiplex PCR; TCRdb stores just in-frame clones and leaves some out. The data hold around 700,000 clones, with around 89% observed a single time. Sequenced material: peripheral blood. All receptors come from a woman aged 18-35 years with acute or convalescent COVID-19.

This clone was seen a single time. The same CDR3 arises from other DNA sequences in this sample as well. The CDR3 spells CASSPSDTEAFF. The CDR3 DNA reads as TGCGCCAGCAGCCCCTCTGACACTGAAGCTTTCTTT. This chain joins TRBV5-1 and TRBJ1-1; D is uncertain. Trimming took off 4 bases at V and 3 bases at J, with 7 bases between the two ends. The CDR3 loop spans 12 amino acids. In germline, CDR1 is SGHRS, CDR2 YFSETQ.

The chain carries TRBV7-9 and TRBJ2-7; tentative D call: TRBD1 (5 bases). The CDR3 spans 17 residues. Trimming removed 4 bases from V and 4 bases from J, with 23 bases in between. Germline-derived CDR1 and CDR2 are SEHNR and FQNEAQ (reference sequence). The CDR3 spells CASSSEDTFNLRYEQYF. Here the CDR3 DNA reads TGTGCCAGCAGCTCCGAGGACACCTTTAACCTACGTTACGAGCAGTACTTC.

Points on this clone: The sample carries other DNA sequences with the same CDR3. This rearrangement joins TRBV10-3 to TRBJ1-2, with TRBD1 matching over 7 bases. Germline V gives CDR1 ENHRY, CDR2 SYGVKD. The CDR3 covers 14 residues. V shed 0 bases, J shed 2 bases, and the junction held 0 bases outside the gene matches. DNA of the CDR3: TGTGCCATCAGTGAGTCGACAGGGAACTATGGCTACACCTTC. Protein product: CAISESTGNYGYTF.

The gene calls are TRBV7-7 and TRBJ1-1; D unresolved. Deletions cut 3 bases from V and 7 bases from J, with 12 bases between. Germline CDR1 SSHAT, CDR2 FNYEAQ (reference sequence). The length of the CDR3 is 13 residues. In nucleotides, the CDR3 is TGTGCCAGCAGCTTTAACCGCTCTAATGAAGCTTTCTTT. Amino acids: CASSFNRSNEAFF. The variable domain in full, with the rest retrieved from reference TRBV7-7 and TRBJ1-1, is GAGVSQSPRYKVTKRGQDVTLRCDPISSHATLYWYQQALGQGPEFLTYFNYEAQPDKSGLPSDRFSAERPEGSISTLTIQRTEQRDSAMYRCASSFNRSNEAFFGQGTRLTVV.

V gene TRBV7-4 combines with J gene TRBJ1-5, with 7 positions matching TRBD1. J gave up 2 bases and V 2 bases, and 9 bases lay outside the gene matches. Per germline, CDR1 SGHVT and CDR2 SQSDAQ. CDR3 size: 17 residues. CDR3 nucleotides: TGTGCCAGCAGCTTAACGTGTTCCAGGGGGGGCAATCAGCCCCAGCATTTT. This translates into CASSLTCSRGGNQPQHF.

The chain has TRBV4-1 and TRBJ1-4; perhaps TRBD1 as D (5 bases). Germline CDR1 reads MGHRA; CDR2 reads YSYEKL. Trimming pared 8 bases from V and 7 bases from J, leaving 20 bases between. The CDR3 extends over 15 amino acids. CDR3 DNA: TGCGCCAGCCGTGATCAGGGAACGCAAAGTGAAAAACTGTTTTTT. Its protein product is CASRDQGTQSEKLFF.

The J gene is TRBJ1-6, the V gene TRBV9, with TRBD1 identical over 9 bases. The V gene end was trimmed by 3 bases and the J gene end by 9 bases; junction bases not matched to a gene: 1. This CDR3 is built from 13 residues. CDR1 SGDLS and CDR2 YYNGEE come from the germline V gene. As DNA, the CDR3 is TGTGCCAGCAGCGCGGACAGGGGTTCACCCCTCCACTTT. Translating it yields CASSADRGSPLHF. Looking up the rest from reference TRBV9 and TRBJ1-6 gives the full variable domain: DSGVTQTPKHLITATGQRVTLRCSPRSGDLSVYWYQQSLDQGLQFLIQYYNGEERAKGNILERFSAQQFPDLHSELNLSSLELGDSALYFCASSADRGSPLHFGNGTRLTVT.

The V call is TRBV4-1, the J call TRBJ1-1; tentatively, D is TRBD1 (6 bases). The CDR3 extends over 17 amino acids. Germline lookup yields CDR1 MGHRA and CDR2 YSYEKL. V lost 3 bases to trimming and J lost 4 bases, with 21 bases between them. The CDR3 region has the DNA TGCGCCAGCAGCCACCTCCCCGGGGCAGGGGTAGTCACTGAAGCTTTCTTT. It specifies CASSHLPGAGVVTEAFF.

V and J are TRBV2 and TRBJ1-3; D might be TRBD1 (5 bases). Per germline, CDR1 SNHLY and CDR2 FYNNEI. The CDR3 totals 13 residues. V shed 6 bases and J shed 4 bases, with 10 bases lying between them. CDR3 residues: CASSARVGNTIYF. The DNA for the CDR3 is TGTGCCAGCAGCGCCAGGGTAGGAAACACCATATATTTT.

The chain combines TRBV14 with TRBJ2-7; a possible D gene is TRBD2 (5 bases). Trimming pared 3 bases from V and 3 bases from J, leaving 12 bases between. The CDR3 contains 14 residues. Looked up from germline, CDR1 is SGHDN and CDR2 is FVKESK. The CDR3 loop reads CASSHVRGIYEQYF. In DNA form, the CDR3 reads TGTGCCAGCAGCCATGTTCGGGGTATCTACGAGCAGTACTTC.

This chain joins TRBV7-3 and TRBJ1-2; TRBD1 matches 7 bases. Germline assignment: CDR1 SGHTA and CDR2 FQGTGA. The J segment lost 6 bases and the V segment lost 5 bases, leaving 6 bases of the junction unmatched. CDR3 length equals 13 residues. The CDR3: CASSPTGFDGYTF. The CDR3 DNA follows: TGTGCCAGCAGCCCGACAGGGTTTGATGGCTACACCTTC.

CDR3 nucleotide sequence: TGTGCCAGCAGTAGCGGGGGGGCCAAGTCCGGGGAGCTGTTTTTT. As protein: CASSSGGAKSGELFF. This chain joins TRBV6-5 and TRBJ2-2, with 10 nucleotides matching TRBD2. Per the germline V gene, CDR1 is MNHEY and CDR2 is SVGAGI. The CDR3 loop spans 15 amino acids. J gave up 6 bases and V 5 bases, and 6 bases lay outside the gene matches.

This chain links TRBV7-2 with TRBJ1-3; maybe TRBD1 (5 bases). Germline V gene data show CDR1 as SGHTA and CDR2 as FQGNSA. V was shortened by 4 bases and J by 4 bases, with 8 bases between the two germline ends. The CDR3 loop spans 13 amino acids. CDR3 nucleotide sequence: TGTGCCAGCAGCTCGACAGTAGGAAACACCATATATTTT. It translates to CASSSTVGNTIYF. Using reference TRBV7-2 and TRBJ1-3 for the parts outside the CDR3, the full variable domain is GAGVSQSPSNKVTEKGKDVELRCDPISGHTALYWYRQSLGQGLEFLIYFQGNSAPDKSGLPSDRFSAERTGGSVSTLTIQRTQQEDSAVYLCASSSTVGNTIYFGEGSWLTVV.

J is TRBJ1-2 and V is TRBV18; D uncertain. This CDR3 spans 14 amino acids. Trimming took off 2 bases at V and 4 bases at J, with 11 bases between the two ends. Germline V CDR1 and CDR2: KGHSH, LQKENI. The CDR3 sequence: CASSPTDNRYGYTF. CDR3 nucleotide sequence: TGTGCCAGCTCACCAACCGACAACCGCTATGGCTACACCTTC. The whole variable domain, filled in from reference TRBV18 and TRBJ1-2, reads NAGVMQNPRHLVRRRGQEARLRCSPMKGHSHVYWYRQLPEEGLKFMVYLQKENIIDESGMPKERFSAEFPKEGPSILRIQQVVRGDSAAYFCASSPTDNRYGYTFGSGTRLTVV.

The CDR3 coding sequence is TGTGCCAGTAGTCAATTCGGGACTGCCAATCAGCCCCAGCATTTT. Translating gives CASSQFGTANQPQHF. This chain uses TRBV19 with TRBJ1-5; weak D call: TRBD1 (5 bases). The CDR3 covers 15 residues. Trimming left V 5 bases short and J 3 bases short, with 14 bases between. Germline V CDR1 and CDR2: LNHDA, SQIVND (reference sequence). The full variable domain, rest sourced from reference TRBV19 and TRBJ1-5, is DGGITQSPKYLFRKEGQNVTLSCEQNLNHDAMYWYRQDPGQGLRLIYYSQIVNDFQKGDIAEGYSVSREKKESFPLTVTSAQKNPTAFYLCASSQFGTANQPQHFGDGTRLSIL.

As concerns this clone: One end of the junction is discordant with germline, which a read error may explain. The chain couples TRBV12-5 to TRBJ1-4; TRBD1 agrees at 7 bases. CDR1 and CDR2 from the germline V gene are LGHNT and FRNRAP. This CDR3 region has 17 residues. CDR3 sequence reads: CASGLVLPEGAKEKLFF. The CDR3 DNA follows: TGTGCTAGTGGTTTGGTCCTTCCCGAGGGGGCTAAAGAAAAACTGTTTTTT.

The J gene is TRBJ1-1, the V gene TRBV5-1, with 7 nucleotides matching TRBD1. V lost 2 bases to trimming and J lost 4 bases; unmatched junction nucleotides: 5. Germline values: CDR1 SGHRS, CDR2 YFSETQ. The CDR3 extends over 14 amino acids. The CDR3 sequence is CASSFSSGGTEAFF. The CDR3, as DNA: TGCGCCAGCAGCTTCTCCTCAGGGGGCACTGAAGCTTTCTTT.

The chain is built from TRBV29-1 and TRBJ1-1; D not certain. This CDR3 has 11 residues. The V gene's germline CDR1 is SQVTM and CDR2 ANQGSEA. V was trimmed by 7 bases and J by 1 base, leaving 7 bases between them. Here the CDR3 reads CSDAGNTEAFF. The CDR3 DNA reads as TGCAGCGATGCAGGGAACACTGAAGCTTTCTTT.

This clone has a single count. The V and J genes are TRBV7-9 and TRBJ1-2, with no clear D. CDR1 and CDR2 from the germline V gene are SEHNR and FQNEAQ (reference sequence). Deletions cut 5 bases from V and 5 bases from J, with 15 bases between. The CDR3 has 14 amino acids. CDR3 region: CASSTSEMSYGYTF. DNA for the CDR3: TGTGCCAGCAGCACCTCTGAAATGAGTTATGGCTACACCTTC.

The chain carries TRBV6-5 and TRBJ1-4, with 7 bases lining up with TRBD1. The CDR3 consists of 13 residues. Unmatched junction bases numbered 5, after V lost 8 bases and J lost 5 bases. Per the germline V gene, CDR1 is MNHEY and CDR2 is SVGAGI. The CDR3 spells CASRTGLNEKLFF. In DNA form, the CDR3 reads TGTGCCAGCCGGACAGGCCTAAATGAAAAACTGTTTTTT.

V and J are TRBV6-5 and TRBJ2-1; D perhaps matches TRBD2 (5 bases). The CDR3 contains 13 residues. In germline, CDR1 is MNHEY, CDR2 SVGAGI. V dropped 6 bases and J dropped 11 bases, with 17 bases sitting between them. The DNA for the CDR3 is TGTGCCAGCAGACTCCCCGGGGAACAACAGCAGTTCTTC. As protein: CASRLPGEQQQFF.

The sample holds many counts of this clone. This chain's CDR3 is CASSYSLAGGPDTQYF. The CDR3 nucleotides read TGTGCCAGCAGTTACTCCTTAGCGGGGGGGCCAGATACGCAGTATTTT. V usage is TRBV6-2 or TRBV6-3 and J usage is TRBJ2-3, with TRBD2 matching over 11 bases. From germline, CDR1 is MNHEY and CDR2 SVGEGT. Trimming removed 0 bases from V and 4 bases from J; junction bases left unmatched: 3. The CDR3 is 16 amino acids.

This chain connects TRBV21-1 to TRBJ1-4. TRBV21-1 is flagged as a pseudogene. There are 20 residues in the CDR3. The DNA of the CDR3 is TGTGCCAGCCAAAGGGGGAGGGACTTAACCTCACGCGGAACTAATGAAAAACTGTTTTTT. Translation gives CASQRGRDLTSRGTNEKLFF.

The chain's CDR3 is CAWTGGSTEAFF. DNA for the CDR3: TGTGCCTGGACAGGGGGGAGCACTGAAGCTTTCTTT. The V gene is TRBV30, the J gene TRBJ1-1; TRBD1 agrees at 7 bases. Per the germline V gene, CDR1 is GTSNPN and CDR2 is SVGIG (reference sequence). Trimming cost V 4 bases and J 4 bases; bases outside gene matches: 3. The CDR3 is 12 residues long. Looking up the rest from reference TRBV30 and TRBJ1-1 gives the full variable domain: SQTIHQWPATLVQPVGSPLSLECTVEGTSNPNLYWYRQAAGRGLQLLFYSVGIGQISSEVPQNLSASRPQDRQFILSSKKLLLSDSGFYLCAWTGGSTEAFFGQGTRLTVV.

The rearrangement links TRBV3-1 (or the pseudogene TRBV3-2) to TRBJ1-2; weak D call: TRBD1 (6 bases). The CDR3 runs to 15 residues. Germline values: CDR1 LGHDT, CDR2 YNNKEL (reference sequence). Trimming left V 0 bases short and J 4 bases short, with 12 bases between. Written as DNA, the CDR3 is TGTGCCAGCAGCCAAGATCAAGACAGGACCTATGGCTACACCTTC. Protein product: CASSQDQDRTYGYTF.